The 2 T cell receptor beta chains below all came from one sample that was sequenced in a study of Graves' ophthalmopathy and Graves' hyperthyroidism. RNA transcripts were the source from which TCR beta CDR3 regions were amplified. After a first-round RT-PCR with HTBI primers, a second-round multiplex PCR was run. TCRdb re-analysed the multiplex PCR reads in MiXCR, keeping a single row per CDR3 protein. The table has 400,000 or so distinct CDR3 sequences, roughly 17% seen once. The sample comprised peripheral blood. The receptors shown here come from an adult woman with stable Graves' hyperthyroidism.

At least ten counts were recorded for this clonotype. This sequence joins TRBV20-1 and TRBJ2-5; TRBD2 matches 16 bases. The CDR3 has 16 amino acids. V lost 6 bases to trimming and J lost 5 bases; unmatched junction nucleotides: 9. Germline CDR1 reads DFQATT; CDR2 reads SNEGSKA (reference sequence). CDR3 DNA sequence: TGCAGTGCGCCGGGACTAGCGGGAGGGGGTCGGGAGACCCAGTACTTC. This sequence encodes CSAPGLAGGGRETQYF.

This clonotype appeared once. J is TRBJ2-7 and V is TRBV6-1; no reliable D call. The germline V gene has CDR1 MNHNS and CDR2 SASEGT. This CDR3 has 12 residues. Trimming left V 7 bases short and J 2 bases short, with 9 bases between. CDR3 protein: CASNGSPYEQYF. The CDR3 region has the DNA TGTGCCAGCAATGGCAGCCCCTACGAGCAGTACTTC.